The T cell receptor (beta chain) under discussion was sequenced for a study of Ad26.COV2.S vaccination and SARS-CoV-2 variants. In the study overall: Each vaccinee took Ad26.COV2.S intramuscularly, once or twice 56 days apart. Study-level points and caveats: Breadth of non-spike TCRs did not differ between vaccinees and placebo recipients. The TCR breadth and depth analyses may have understated or missed part of the total T cell responses.

Looked up from germline, CDR1 is SEHNR and CDR2 is FQNEAQ (reference sequence). The CDR3 has 16 residues. The V gene lost 4 bases and the J gene lost 2 bases, with 18 bases spanning the gap. Assay: immunoSEQ multiplex PCR; the TCRdb copy retains only in-frame clones and omits some. Seen here are 250,000 to 300,000 clones, more than 70% observed once, and the top ten hold about 3.1%. Treatment of the sample: 19 received Ad26.COV2.S at low or high dose, single or two shots; about 5 received placebo; per-sample allocation not given. Sampling happened 63 days after the first vaccine or placebo injection. Remarks on this clone: What it binds is unknown.

This receptor was taken from a person between 18 and 65 years old who received the Ad26.COV2.S COVID-19 vaccine or a placebo. This chain uses TRBV7-9 with TRBJ2-7; D remains unclear. The sample was peripheral blood, taken in a trial of Ad26.COV2.S vaccine versus placebo. CDR3 region: CASSSAGSGMPYEQYF. Here the CDR3 DNA reads TGTGCCAGCAGCTCCGCCGGGTCTGGGATGCCCTACGAGCAGTACTTC.